This TCR beta chain was recovered during a study of T cell responses to AZD1222 COVID-19 vaccine. Points from the study as a whole: Vaccine-associated CD4 TCRs ranged over spike, dominating at 160-218 and 743-854.

A remark on this clone: The target antigen is unknown.

The junction had 8 bases not matched to a gene; V was cut back by 6 bases and J by 1 base. This CDR3 region has 15 residues. In germline, CDR1 is MNHEY, CDR2 SVGAGI. The assay was immunoSEQ multiplex PCR, and TCRdb's table has in-frame clones only and misses some. The sample lists tens of thousands of clones, about 90% occurring once. The sequences come from peripheral blood, collected 28 days after the second dose of the MenACWY control vaccine. The chain joins TRBV6-5 to TRBJ2-7, with 8 bases fitting TRBD1. The source of this sequence is an adult who received the MenACWY meningococcal vaccine as a control. The CDR3 region has the DNA TGTGCCAGCAGCCCCGACAGGGGTTTATCCTACGAGCAGTACTTC. Translated, it gives CASSPDRGLSYEQYF.